These 3 T cell receptor beta chains were sequenced from one sample in a study of T cell responses to AZD1222 COVID-19 vaccine. Sequencing was performed with immunoSEQ multiplex PCR; in TCRdb, only in-frame clones are kept and a portion is missing. The table shows some 86,000 clones, with around 84% occurring only once. Sequenced here: peripheral blood, sampled on day 0 of AZD1222 vaccination. The receptors here all came from an adult in good health.

This chain links TRBV27 with TRBJ1-2, with D perhaps TRBD1 (6 bases). The CDR3 has 13 residues. V was pared by 2 bases and J by 3 bases, with 7 bases between. The germline V gene encodes CDR1 MNHEY and CDR2 SMNVEV (reference sequence). CDR3 DNA sequence: TGTGCCAGCAGTTTAACAGGGTACTATGGCTACACCTTC. Protein product: CASSLTGYYGYTF.

V usage is TRBV19 and J usage is TRBJ2-3, with 11 bases fitting TRBD2. The germline V gene has CDR1 LNHDA and CDR2 SQIVND (reference sequence). CDR3 size: 15 residues. The trim removed 6 bases at V and 2 bases at J, leaving 4 bases unmatched. CDR3 residues: CASRPGLADTDTQYF. The CDR3 DNA reads TGTGCCAGTAGACCGGGACTAGCGGACACAGATACGCAGTATTTT.

The chain uses TRBV12-3 or TRBV12-4 and TRBJ2-3; D is perhaps TRBD1 (5 bases). This CDR3 contains 13 residues. V lost 2 bases and J lost 5, with 8 bases in between. The CDR3 DNA is TGTGCCAGCAGTTTAAACAGGCGAGATACGCAGTATTTT. The encoded protein is CASSLNRRDTQYF.